In this sample, the clone carrying this T cell receptor beta chain turned up many times. The antigen is not known. This sample is part of a study of T cells after posttransplantation cyclophosphamide. General study findings and limits: Recipient CMV seropositivity and CMV reactivation strongly tracked TRB clonality. Donor CD8+ memory clones often dominated recipient blood repertoires at later times. TRB overlap between skin or GI tissue T cells and blood was limited.

This CDR3 is 15 amino acids long. CDR1 LGHNA and CDR2 YNFKEQ come from the germline V gene. Trimming removed 3 bases from V and 4 bases from J; junction bases left unmatched: 7. The assay was immunoSEQ multiplex PCR, and TCRdb's table has in-frame clones only and misses some. The profile covers 40,000 to 55,000 clones, none occurring a single time. Sequencing was done on a sample of PBMCs. The V and J genes are TRBV4-2 and TRBJ1-1; 8 bases are shared with TRBD1. The clonotype comes from a man aged 35-49 years in good health, CMV-negative, and a related stem cell transplant donor. CDR3: CASSHETGVGTEAFF. CDR3 DNA: TGTGCCAGCAGCCACGAGACAGGGGTGGGCACTGAAGCTTTCTTT.